These 20 T cell receptor beta chains were all obtained from the same sample, sequenced in a study of spatial heterogeneity in lung cancer. One entry per CDR3 protein results from TCRdb running MiXCR on the 5' RACE reads. Here the sample spans under 25,000 distinct CDR3 sequences, around 5.3% being singletons. Indicated time point: sample taken at primary tumor resection. The material sequenced was PBMCs, taken at surgery. These receptors came from a male donor with early-stage non-small cell lung cancer.

Ten or more counts support this clonotype. V gene TRBV20-1 combines with J gene TRBJ2-3; the match to TRBD2 covers 12 bases. The germline gives CDR1 DFQATT, CDR2 SNEGSKA (reference sequence). The ends lost 2 bases at V and 6 bases at J; junction bases unmatched: 3. The CDR3 extends over 14 amino acids. CDR3 residues: CSARRLAGVDTQYF. CDR3 nucleotide sequence: TGCAGTGCTAGACGACTAGCGGGGGTGGATACGCAGTATTTT.

This clonotype was counted at least ten times. The J gene is TRBJ2-1, the V gene TRBV12-3 or TRBV12-4; D is perhaps TRBD1 (6 bases). This CDR3 is built from 13 residues. The V and J ends lost 4 bases and 10 bases respectively, with 14 bases between them. The CDR3 DNA sequence: TGTGCCAGCAGTTCGGATCAGGGGTGGGAGCAGTTCTTC. Amino acid sequence: CASSSDQGWEQFF.

This clonotype occurred many times. This chain uses TRBV30 with TRBJ1-1; D call uncertain. CDR3 length: 13 residues. V shed 4 bases and J shed 0 bases, with 9 bases lying between them. From germline, CDR1 is GTSNPN and CDR2 SVGIG (reference sequence). CDR3 sequence (DNA): TGTGCCTGGAAAAGGGTACTGAACACTGAAGCTTTCTTT. Residues: CAWKRVLNTEAFF.

V gene TRBV5-1 combines with J gene TRBJ2-7; D might be TRBD1 or TRBD2, each matching 7 bases. In germline, CDR1 is SGHRS, CDR2 YFSETQ. Trimming took 4 bases from V and 4 from J, leaving 18 bases between them. CDR3 size: 15 residues. CDR3 in DNA: TGCGCCAGCAGCCGCCAGGGGGGGGCCGGATACGAGCAGTACTTC. Translated, it gives CASSRQGGAGYEQYF.

In this sample, this clonotype turned up many times. The rearrangement joins TRBV30 to TRBJ1-1; D possibly corresponds to TRBD1 (6 bases). V lost 4 bases, J lost 10 bases, and 16 bases lay in between. The CDR3 totals 12 residues. Germline assignment: CDR1 GTSNPN and CDR2 SVGIG (reference sequence). CDR3 sequence reads: CAWKPRGQGAFF. The DNA for the CDR3 is TGTGCCTGGAAACCCAGGGGTCAAGGAGCTTTCTTT.

This clonotype was recorded many times. The V gene is TRBV5-1, the J gene TRBJ2-3; D tentatively fits TRBD1 or TRBD2 (5 bases each). The germline CDR1 and CDR2 sequences are SGHRS and YFSETQ. This CDR3 comprises 16 residues. V lost 3 bases and J 1 base, leaving 15 bases between the germline ends. The CDR3: CASSSPAGRGTDTQYF. CDR3 DNA sequence: TGCGCCAGCAGCTCTCCCGCGGGCAGGGGCACAGATACGCAGTATTTT. Together with reference TRBV5-1 and TRBJ2-3, the CDR3 gives the full variable domain: KAGVTQTPRYLIKTRGQQVTLSCSPISGHRSVSWYQQTPGQGLQFLFEYFSETQRNKGNFPGRFSGRQFSNSRSEMNVSTLELGDSALYLCASSSPAGRGTDTQYFGPGTRLTVL.

This clonotype was observed at least ten times. The chain uses TRBV7-3 and TRBJ2-5; 13 bases are a match to TRBD2. The CDR3 contains 15 residues. The V gene's germline CDR1 is SGHTA and CDR2 FQGTGA. J lost 3 bases, V lost 8 bases, and 6 bases had no gene match. The CDR3: CASRTSGSAEETQYF. Written as DNA, the CDR3 is TGTGCCAGCCGGACTAGCGGGAGTGCGGAAGAGACCCAGTACTTC.

This sequence joins TRBV20-1 and TRBJ2-5; D remains ambiguous. The V end was cut by 7 bases, the J end by 2 bases, with 8 bases between. The CDR3 totals 11 residues. Germline CDR1 DFQATT, CDR2 SNEGSKA (reference sequence). Here the CDR3 reads CSVGGQETQYF. The CDR3 DNA reads TGCAGTGTCGGCGGTCAAGAGACCCAGTACTTC.

Many counts were recorded for this clonotype. The chain links TRBV20-1 to TRBJ1-2, with 7 bases aligning to TRBD1. The CDR3 contains 15 residues. Germline values: CDR1 DFQATT, CDR2 SNEGSKA (reference sequence). V shed 1 base and J 7 bases; nucleotides not matched to a gene: 12. The CDR3 DNA reads TGCAGTGCTAGAGGGGGGACAGCGGGCCATCGTGGCTACACCTTC. It encodes CSARGGTAGHRGYTF.

In nucleotides, the CDR3 is TGTGCCAGCAGTGAGGACGTAAGGGGCTACACCTTC. Translation: CASSEDVRGYTF. This rearrangement joins TRBV6-2 or TRBV6-3 to TRBJ1-2; unclear D gene. Germline V gene data show CDR1 as MNHEY and CDR2 as SVGEGT. V lost 5 bases and J lost 8, with 12 bases in between. This CDR3 contains 12 residues.

This clonotype was counted many times. The chain is built from TRBV7-2 and TRBJ2-5, with D perhaps being TRBD1 or TRBD2 (5 bases each). V shed 0 bases and J shed 5 bases, with 10 bases lying between them. CDR1 is SGHTA, CDR2 FQGNSA, per germline. This CDR3 contains 14 residues. DNA of the CDR3: TGTGCCAGCAGCTTAGCAGTCTGGGGGGAGACCCAGTACTTC. It codes for CASSLAVWGETQYF.

The chain recombines TRBV11-2 with TRBJ2-7; maybe TRBD1 (5 bases). Germline-derived CDR1 and CDR2 are SGHAT and FQNNGV. The CDR3 covers 14 residues. V dropped 5 bases and J dropped 2 bases, with 13 bases sitting between them. The CDR3 coding sequence is TGTGCCAGCAGCATTTTCAGGGCGGCCTACGAGCAGTACTTC. This codes for CASSIFRAAYEQYF.

This clonotype was counted ten times or more. The V call is TRBV7-9, the J call TRBJ1-1; no reliable D call. Between the trimmed V and J ends, which lost 1 base and 5 bases, there was a span of 11 bases. The CDR3 covers 14 residues. Germline V gene data show CDR1 as SEHNR and CDR2 as FQNEAQ (reference sequence). The CDR3 spells CASSLEGVGTEAFF. CDR3 DNA sequence: TGTGCCAGCAGCTTAGAAGGCGTCGGGACTGAAGCTTTCTTT.

At least ten counts were recorded for this clonotype. J is TRBJ2-7 and V is TRBV13; D may match TRBD1 or TRBD2 (6 bases each). In germline, CDR1 is PRHDT, CDR2 FYEKMQ (reference sequence). CDR3 size: 12 residues. V was pared by 3 bases and J by 6 bases, with 9 bases between. CDR3 in DNA: TGTGCCAGCAGCTTCGGAGGGGGCGAGCAGTACTTC. This codes for CASSFGGGEQYF.

The chain employs TRBV30 and TRBJ2-7; TRBD1 might be the D (6 bases). From germline, CDR1 is GTSNPN and CDR2 SVGIG (reference sequence). This CDR3 contains 15 residues. V lost 0 bases, J lost 5 bases, and 17 bases lay in between. The CDR3 loop is CAWSVSQGLRNEQYF. As DNA, the CDR3 is TGTGCCTGGAGTGTCAGTCAGGGGCTACGGAACGAGCAGTACTTC.

This clonotype was picked up many times. The chain employs TRBV12-3 or TRBV12-4 and TRBJ2-7, with D maybe TRBD2 (6 bases). V was trimmed by 1 base and J by 7 bases, leaving 14 bases between them. The CDR3 is 14 amino acids. The CDR3 DNA reads TGTGCCAGCAGTTTAGTGGGACTCGTTAAGGAGCAGTACTTC. This sequence encodes CASSLVGLVKEQYF.

This clonotype has a count of ten or more. This chain connects TRBV4-2 to TRBJ1-1; 11 nucleotides line up with TRBD1. Germline trimming cut 4 bases from V and 1 base from J; bases unmatched to any gene: 5. Germline assignment: CDR1 LGHNA and CDR2 YNFKEQ. This CDR3 contains 16 residues. The CDR3 DNA reads as TGTGCCAGCAGCCGCGGGACAGGGGGGGAGAACACTGAAGCTTTCTTT. This encodes CASSRGTGGENTEAFF.

The table lists this clonotype with a few counts. V gene TRBV29-1 combines with J gene TRBJ2-2; 10 bases line up with TRBD2. Germline V lookup: CDR1 SQVTM, CDR2 ANQGSEA. V gave up 7 bases and J gave up 3 bases; unmatched junction bases: 2. The length of the CDR3 is 13 residues. CDR3 bases: TGCAGCGGTGGACTAGCGGACACCGGGGAGCTGTTTTTT. It is translated as CSGGLADTGELFF.

The sample holds a few counts of this clonotype. The chain joins TRBV28 to TRBJ2-3, with D possibly being TRBD2 (5 bases). Germline CDR1 and CDR2: MDHEN and SYDVKM. The V end was cut by 9 bases, the J end by 8 bases, with 9 bases between. The CDR3 is 10 residues long. The CDR3 loop is CASRRGTQYF. CDR3 coding DNA: TGTGCCAGTCGTCGGGGTACGCAGTATTTT.

Many counts were recorded for this clonotype. The chain joins TRBV7-2 to TRBJ2-3, with D maybe TRBD2 (7 bases). The V gene's germline CDR1 is SGHTA and CDR2 FQGNSA. The CDR3 has 16 amino acids. The V end lost 5 bases, the J end lost 5 bases, and 20 bases lay between the germline ends. Written as DNA, the CDR3 is TGTGCCAGCAGCCCCGAGCTAATAGGGGGGGGAGATACGCAGTATTTT. It is translated as CASSPELIGGGDTQYF.